The clone carrying this T cell receptor beta chain is labeled medium-sized. Its specificity is not known. The sorted Tregs were CD4+CD25+CD127-/low cells. Overall study results and limits: The TCR gene usage of tumor memory CD4+ T cells clustered together with blood and lymph node memory CD4+ cells and with lymph node naive CD4+ cells. Tumor Tregs overlapped most with tumor, then blood, naive CD4+ cells.

Trimming shortened V by 5 bases and J by 0 bases, and 11 bases separated the two germline ends. The germline gives CDR1 SGHRS, CDR2 YFSETQ. The CDR3 runs to 14 residues. Semi-nested PCR with Nested Universal Primer A followed constant-region reverse priming of full-length variable regions. TCRdb recomputed calls from the 5' RACE reads with MiXCR, one row per CDR3 protein. The sample gives more than 55,000 distinct CDR3 sequences, more than 20% of which show up once; 2.5% to 4% is in the top ten. The specimen was tumor-infiltrating Tregs sorted from the breast tumor. The chain uses TRBV5-1 and TRBJ2-5; D is possibly TRBD1 (6 bases). The source is a female donor with breast cancer. The CDR3: CASRFGTHQETQYF. The CDR3 nucleotides read TGCGCCAGCAGATTCGGGACACACCAAGAGACCCAGTACTTC.